The present T cell receptor (beta chain) was sequenced within a study of shared clonotypes between healthy human individuals. General study points: Naive subsets, compared against memory subsets, generally had larger estimated richness values. An anticipated effect of sequencing depth on clonotype sharing among donors was recognized.

Concerning this clone: Its antigen is unknown.

The authors distributed each subset's genomic DNA evenly over several immunoSEQ plates. Sequencing used immunoSEQ multiplex PCR; TCRdb keeps in-frame clones, though not all of them. This sample yields about 1.1 million clones, of which about four fifths are seen a single time; around 0.6% belongs to the top ten. This CDR3 is built from 15 residues. The V and J ends lost 5 bases and 0 bases respectively, with 14 bases between them. Germline lookup yields CDR1 SGHRS and CDR2 YFSETQ. The chain joins TRBV5-1 to TRBJ2-5, with D perhaps TRBD1 (5 bases). Sequenced sample: memory CD4+ T cells from PBMCs. Indicated subset: CD45RA-negative fraction. The clonotype comes from a man aged 18 to 30 in good health. Some clones in this sample may be carry-over from other donors' samples. The CDR3 region is CASRISTGDQETQYF. The CDR3 bases are TGCGCCAGCAGAATCTCTACAGGAGACCAAGAGACCCAGTACTTC.